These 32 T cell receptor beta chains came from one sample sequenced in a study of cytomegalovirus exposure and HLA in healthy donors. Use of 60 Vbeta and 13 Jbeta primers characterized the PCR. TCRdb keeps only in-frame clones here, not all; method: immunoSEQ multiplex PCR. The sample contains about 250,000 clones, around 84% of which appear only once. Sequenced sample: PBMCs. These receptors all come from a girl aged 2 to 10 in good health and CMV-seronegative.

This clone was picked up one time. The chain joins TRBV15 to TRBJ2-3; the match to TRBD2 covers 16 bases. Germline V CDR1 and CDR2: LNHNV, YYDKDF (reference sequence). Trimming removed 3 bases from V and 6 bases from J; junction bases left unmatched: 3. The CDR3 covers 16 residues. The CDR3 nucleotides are TGTGCCACCAGCAGGGGGGGACTAGCGGGAGGGGATACGCAGTATTTT. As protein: CATSRGGLAGGDTQYF.

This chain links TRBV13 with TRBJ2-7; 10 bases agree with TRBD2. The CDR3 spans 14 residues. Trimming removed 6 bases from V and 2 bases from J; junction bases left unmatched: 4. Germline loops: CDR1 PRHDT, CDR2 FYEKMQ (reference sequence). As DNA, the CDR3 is TGTGCCAGCAGTAAGGGACTAGCGACCTACGAGCAGTACTTC. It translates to CASSKGLATYEQYF.

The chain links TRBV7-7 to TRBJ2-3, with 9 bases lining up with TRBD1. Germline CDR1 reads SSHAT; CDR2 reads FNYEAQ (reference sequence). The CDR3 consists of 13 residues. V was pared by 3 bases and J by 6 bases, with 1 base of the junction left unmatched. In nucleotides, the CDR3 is TGTGCCAGCAGCTTTGGGACAGGGGATACGCAGTATTTT. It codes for CASSFGTGDTQYF.

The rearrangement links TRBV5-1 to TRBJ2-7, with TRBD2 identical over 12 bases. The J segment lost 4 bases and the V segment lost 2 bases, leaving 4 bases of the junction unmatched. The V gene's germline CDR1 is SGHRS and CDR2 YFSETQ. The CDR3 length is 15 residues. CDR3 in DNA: TGCGCCAGCAGCTTACAGACTAGCGGGAGATACGAGCAGTACTTC. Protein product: CASSLQTSGRYEQYF.

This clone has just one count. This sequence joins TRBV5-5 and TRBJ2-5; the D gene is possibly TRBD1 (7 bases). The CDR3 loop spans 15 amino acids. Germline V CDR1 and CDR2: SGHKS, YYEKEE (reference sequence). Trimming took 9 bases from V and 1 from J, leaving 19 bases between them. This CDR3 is CATHWAGQIQETQYF. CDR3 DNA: TGTGCCACACATTGGGCGGGACAGATCCAAGAGACCCAGTACTTC.

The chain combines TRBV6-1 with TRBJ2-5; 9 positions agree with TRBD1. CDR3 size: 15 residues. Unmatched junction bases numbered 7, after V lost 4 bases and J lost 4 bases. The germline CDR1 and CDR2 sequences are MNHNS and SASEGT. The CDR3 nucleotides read TGTGCCAGCAGTGGTGGGACAGGGAATGGAGAGACCCAGTACTTC. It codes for CASSGGTGNGETQYF.

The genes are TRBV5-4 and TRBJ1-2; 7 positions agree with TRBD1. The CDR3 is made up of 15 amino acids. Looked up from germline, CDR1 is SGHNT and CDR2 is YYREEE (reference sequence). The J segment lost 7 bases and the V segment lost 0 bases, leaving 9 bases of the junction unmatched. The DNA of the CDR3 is TGTGCCAGCAGCTTGGTCCAACAGGGGAACGGTGGCTACACCTTC. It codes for CASSLVQQGNGGYTF.

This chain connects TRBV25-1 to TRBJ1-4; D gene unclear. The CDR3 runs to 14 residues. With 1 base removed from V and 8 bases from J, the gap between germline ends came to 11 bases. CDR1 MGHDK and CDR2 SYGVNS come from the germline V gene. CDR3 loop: CASSEWRGNEKLFF. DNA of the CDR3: TGTGCCAGCAGTGAATGGCGGGGAAACGAAAAACTGTTTTTT. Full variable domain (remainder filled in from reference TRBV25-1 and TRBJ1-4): EADIYQTPRYLVIGTGKKITLECSQTMGHDKMYWYQQDPGMELHLIHYSYGVNSTEKGDLSSESTVSRIRTEHFPLTLESARPSHTSQYLCASSEWRGNEKLFFGSGTQLSVL.

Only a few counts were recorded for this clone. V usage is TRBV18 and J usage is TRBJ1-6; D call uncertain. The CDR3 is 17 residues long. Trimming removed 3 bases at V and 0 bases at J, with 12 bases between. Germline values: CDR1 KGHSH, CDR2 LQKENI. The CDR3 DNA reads TGTGCCAGCTCACCGCGGAACCCTAGCTCCTATAATTCACCCCTCCACTTT. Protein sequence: CASSPRNPSSYNSPLHF.

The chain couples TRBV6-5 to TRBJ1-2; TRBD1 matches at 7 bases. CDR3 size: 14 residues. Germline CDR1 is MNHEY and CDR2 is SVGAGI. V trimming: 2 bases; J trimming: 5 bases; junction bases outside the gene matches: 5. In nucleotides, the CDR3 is TGTGCCAGCAGTTACAGGGCAGGGGGGTATGGCTACACCTTC. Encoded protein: CASSYRAGGYGYTF.

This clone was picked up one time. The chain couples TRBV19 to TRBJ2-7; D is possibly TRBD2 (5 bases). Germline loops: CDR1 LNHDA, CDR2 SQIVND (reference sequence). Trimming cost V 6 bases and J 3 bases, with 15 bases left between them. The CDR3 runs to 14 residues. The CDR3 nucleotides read TGTGCCAGTAGCCCCGCGGGTGTCCTCTACGAGCAGTACTTC. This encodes CASSPAGVLYEQYF.

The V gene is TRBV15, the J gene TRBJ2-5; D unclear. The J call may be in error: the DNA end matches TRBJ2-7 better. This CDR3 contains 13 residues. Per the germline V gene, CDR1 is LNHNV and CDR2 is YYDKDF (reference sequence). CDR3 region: CATSKKSRNEQYF. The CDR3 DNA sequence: TGTGCCACCAGCAAGAAGTCACGCAACGAGCAGTACTTC.

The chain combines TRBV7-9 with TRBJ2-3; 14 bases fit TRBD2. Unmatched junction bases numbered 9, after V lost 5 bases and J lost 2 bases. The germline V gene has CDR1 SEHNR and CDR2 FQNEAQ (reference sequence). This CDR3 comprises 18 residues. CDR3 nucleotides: TGTGCCAGCAGCCATCTGAGGACTAGCGGGGGGCTCACAGATACGCAGTATTTT. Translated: CASSHLRTSGGLTDTQYF.

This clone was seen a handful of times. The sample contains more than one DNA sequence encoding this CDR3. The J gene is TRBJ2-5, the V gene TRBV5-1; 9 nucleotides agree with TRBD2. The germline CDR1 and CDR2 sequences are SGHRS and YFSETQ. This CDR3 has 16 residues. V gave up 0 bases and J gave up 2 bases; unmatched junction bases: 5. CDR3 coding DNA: TGCGCCAGCAGCTTGGGGGCGGGGGGGCCTCAAGAGACCCAGTACTTC. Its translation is CASSLGAGGPQETQYF.

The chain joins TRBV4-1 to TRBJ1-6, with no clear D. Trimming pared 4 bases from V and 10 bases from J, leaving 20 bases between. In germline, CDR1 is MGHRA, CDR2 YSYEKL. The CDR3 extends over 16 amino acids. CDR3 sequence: CASSRDRGSLSSPLHF. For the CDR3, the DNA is TGCGCCAGCAGCCGAGATCGTGGGAGCCTTTCGTCACCCCTCCACTTT.

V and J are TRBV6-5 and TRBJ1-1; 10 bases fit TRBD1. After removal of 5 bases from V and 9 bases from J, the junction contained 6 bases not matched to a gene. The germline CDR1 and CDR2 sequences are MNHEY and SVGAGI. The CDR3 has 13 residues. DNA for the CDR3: TGTGCCAGCAGTCGCGACAGGGGGCTACAAGCTTTCTTT. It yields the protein CASSRDRGLQAFF.

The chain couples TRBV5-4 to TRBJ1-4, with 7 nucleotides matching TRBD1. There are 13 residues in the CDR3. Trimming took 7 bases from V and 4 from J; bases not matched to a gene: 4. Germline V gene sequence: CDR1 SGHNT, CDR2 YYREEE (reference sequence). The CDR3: CASGGQLNEKLFF. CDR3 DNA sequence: TGTGCCAGCGGGGGACAGCTTAATGAAAAACTGTTTTTT. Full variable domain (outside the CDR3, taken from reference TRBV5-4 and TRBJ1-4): ETGVTQSPTHLIKTRGQQVTLRCSSQSGHNTVSWYQQALGQGPQFIFQYYREEENGRGNFPPRFSGLQFPNYSSELNVNALELDDSALYLCASGGQLNEKLFFGSGTQLSVL.

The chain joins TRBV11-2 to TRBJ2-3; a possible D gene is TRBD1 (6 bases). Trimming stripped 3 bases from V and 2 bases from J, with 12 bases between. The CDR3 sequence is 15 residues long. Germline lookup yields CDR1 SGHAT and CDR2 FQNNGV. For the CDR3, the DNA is TGTGCCAGCAGCTTCGGGACACCCTTCACAGATACGCAGTATTTT. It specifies CASSFGTPFTDTQYF. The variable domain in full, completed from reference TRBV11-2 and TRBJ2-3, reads EAGVAQSPRYKIIEKRQSVAFWCNPISGHATLYWYQQILGQGPKLLIQFQNNGVVDDSQLPKDRFSAERLKGVDSTLKIQPAKLEDSAVYLCASSFGTPFTDTQYFGPGTRLTVL.

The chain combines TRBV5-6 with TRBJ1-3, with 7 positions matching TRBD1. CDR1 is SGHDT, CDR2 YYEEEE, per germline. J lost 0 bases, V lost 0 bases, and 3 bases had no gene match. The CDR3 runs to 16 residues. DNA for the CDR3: TGTGCCAGCAGCTTGGTGGGGGACAGCTCTGGAAACACCATATATTTT. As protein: CASSLVGDSSGNTIYF. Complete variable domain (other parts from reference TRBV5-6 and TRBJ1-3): DAGVTQSPTHLIKTRGQQVTLRCSPKSGHDTVSWYQQALGQGPQFIFQYYEEEERQRGNFPDRFSGHQFPNYSSELNVNALLLGDSALYLCASSLVGDSSGNTIYFGEGSWLTVV.

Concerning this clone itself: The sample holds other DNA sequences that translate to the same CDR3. This chain's CDR3 is CASSNGTGLSQYF. The CDR3 DNA follows: TGCGCCAGCAGCAACGGGACAGGACTATCGCAGTATTTT. V usage is TRBV4-1 and J usage is TRBJ2-3, with TRBD1 matching over 8 bases. Germline V gene data show CDR1 as MGHRA and CDR2 as YSYEKL. CDR3 length: 13 amino acids. Trimming removed 5 bases from V and 10 bases from J; junction bases left unmatched: 8.

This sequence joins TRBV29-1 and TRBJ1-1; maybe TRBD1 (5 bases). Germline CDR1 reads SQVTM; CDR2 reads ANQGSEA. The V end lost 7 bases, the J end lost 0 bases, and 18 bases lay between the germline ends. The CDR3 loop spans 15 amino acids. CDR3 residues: CSAATDSMMNTEAFF. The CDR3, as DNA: TGCAGCGCGGCCACAGACAGCATGATGAACACTGAAGCTTTCTTT.

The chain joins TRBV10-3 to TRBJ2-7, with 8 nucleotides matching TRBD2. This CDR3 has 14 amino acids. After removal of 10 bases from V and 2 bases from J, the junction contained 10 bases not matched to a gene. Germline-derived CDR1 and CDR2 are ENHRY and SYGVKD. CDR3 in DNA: TGTGCCACGAAGGTAGCGGGAAACACCTACGAGCAGTACTTC. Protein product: CATKVAGNTYEQYF.

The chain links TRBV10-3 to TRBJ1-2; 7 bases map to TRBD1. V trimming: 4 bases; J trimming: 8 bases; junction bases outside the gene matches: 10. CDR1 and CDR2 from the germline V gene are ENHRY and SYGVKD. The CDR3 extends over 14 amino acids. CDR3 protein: CAISGRGGEEGYTF. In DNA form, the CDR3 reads TGTGCCATCAGTGGTAGAGGGGGCGAGGAAGGCTACACCTTC.

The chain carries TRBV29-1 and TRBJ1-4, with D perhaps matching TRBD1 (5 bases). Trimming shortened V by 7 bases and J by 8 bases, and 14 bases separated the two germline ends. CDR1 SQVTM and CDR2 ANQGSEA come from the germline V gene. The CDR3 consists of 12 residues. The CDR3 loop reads CSALWEGEKLFF. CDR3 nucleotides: TGCAGCGCCCTGTGGGAGGGGGAAAAACTGTTTTTT.

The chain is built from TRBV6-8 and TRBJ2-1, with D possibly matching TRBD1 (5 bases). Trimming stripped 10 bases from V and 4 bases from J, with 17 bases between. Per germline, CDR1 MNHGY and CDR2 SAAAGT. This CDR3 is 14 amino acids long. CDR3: CATRVGPPYNEQFF. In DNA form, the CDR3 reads TGTGCCACGCGCGTGGGGCCCCCTTACAATGAGCAGTTCTTC.

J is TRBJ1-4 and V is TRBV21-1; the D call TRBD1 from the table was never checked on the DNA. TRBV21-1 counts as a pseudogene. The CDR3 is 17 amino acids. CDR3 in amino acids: CASSKGTVISTNEKLFF. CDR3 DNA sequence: TGTGCCAGCAGCAAAGGAACAGTTATCTCAACTAATGAAAAACTGTTTTTT.

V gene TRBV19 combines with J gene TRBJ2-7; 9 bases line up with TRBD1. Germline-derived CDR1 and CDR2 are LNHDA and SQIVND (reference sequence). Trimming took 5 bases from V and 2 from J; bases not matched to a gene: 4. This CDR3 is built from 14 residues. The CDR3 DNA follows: TGTGCCAGTAGTGTCGGACAGGGGACCTACGAGCAGTACTTC. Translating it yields CASSVGQGTYEQYF. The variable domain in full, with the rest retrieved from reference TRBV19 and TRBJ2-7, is DGGITQSPKYLFRKEGQNVTLSCEQNLNHDAMYWYRQDPGQGLRLIYYSQIVNDFQKGDIAEGYSVSREKKESFPLTVTSAQKNPTAFYLCASSVGQGTYEQYFGPGTRLTVT.

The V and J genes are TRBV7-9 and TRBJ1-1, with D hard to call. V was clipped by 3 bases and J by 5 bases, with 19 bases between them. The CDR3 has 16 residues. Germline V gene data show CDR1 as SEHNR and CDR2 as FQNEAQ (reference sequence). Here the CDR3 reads CASSFNQNEVRTEAFF. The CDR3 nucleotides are TGTGCCAGCAGCTTTAACCAGAATGAGGTTCGTACTGAAGCTTTCTTT.

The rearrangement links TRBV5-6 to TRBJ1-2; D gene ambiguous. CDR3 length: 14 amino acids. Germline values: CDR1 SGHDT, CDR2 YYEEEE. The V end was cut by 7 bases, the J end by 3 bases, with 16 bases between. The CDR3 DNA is TGTGCCAGCCGGCGGGCAGGAGAGCACTATGGCTACACCTTC. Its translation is CASRRAGEHYGYTF.

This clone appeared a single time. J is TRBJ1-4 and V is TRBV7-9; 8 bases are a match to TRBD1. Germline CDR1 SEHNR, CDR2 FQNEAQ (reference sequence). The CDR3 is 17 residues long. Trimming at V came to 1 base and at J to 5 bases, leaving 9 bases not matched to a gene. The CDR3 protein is CASSLVHWTGLNEKLFF. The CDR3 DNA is TGTGCCAGCAGCTTAGTCCACTGGACAGGGCTAAATGAAAAACTGTTTTTT.

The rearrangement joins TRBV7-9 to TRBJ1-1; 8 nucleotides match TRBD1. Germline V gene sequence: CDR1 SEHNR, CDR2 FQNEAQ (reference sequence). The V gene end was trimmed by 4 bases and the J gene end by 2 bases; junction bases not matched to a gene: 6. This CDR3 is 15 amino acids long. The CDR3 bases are TGTGCCAGCAGCTCGCCGACAGGGGTAAACACTGAAGCTTTCTTT. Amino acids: CASSSPTGVNTEAFF.

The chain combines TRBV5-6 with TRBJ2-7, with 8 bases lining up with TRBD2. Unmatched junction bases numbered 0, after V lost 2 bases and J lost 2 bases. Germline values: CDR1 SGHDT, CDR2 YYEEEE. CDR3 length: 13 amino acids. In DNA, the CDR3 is TGTGCCAGCAGCTTCGGGAGGGCCTACGAGCAGTACTTC. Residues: CASSFGRAYEQYF.